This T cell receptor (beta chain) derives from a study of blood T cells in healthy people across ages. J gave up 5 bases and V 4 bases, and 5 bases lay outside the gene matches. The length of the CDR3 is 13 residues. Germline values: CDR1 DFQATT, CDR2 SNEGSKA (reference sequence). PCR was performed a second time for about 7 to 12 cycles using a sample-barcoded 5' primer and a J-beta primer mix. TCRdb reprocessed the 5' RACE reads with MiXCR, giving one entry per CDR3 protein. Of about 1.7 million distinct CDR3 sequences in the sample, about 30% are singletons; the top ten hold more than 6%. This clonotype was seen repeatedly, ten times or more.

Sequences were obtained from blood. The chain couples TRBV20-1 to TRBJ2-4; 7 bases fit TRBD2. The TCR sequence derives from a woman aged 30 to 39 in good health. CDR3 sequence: CSATPSGENIQYF. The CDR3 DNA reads TGCAGTGCTACCCCCAGCGGGGAAAACATTCAGTACTTC.